A selection of T cell receptor beta chains follows, all from one sample in a study of blood T cell repertoires in COVID-19. Produced via immunoSEQ multiplex PCR; TCRdb's table is partial and in-frame only. The sample has 400,000 or so clones, roughly 87% seen once. The source material was PBMCs or T cells enriched from blood (not recorded which). These receptors all stem from a woman aged 40 to 50 with acute COVID-19. The conserved cysteine and the conserved F or W are not part of the CDR3 here.

v_gene	j_gene	CDR3aa
TRBV7-2	TRBJ2-2	ASRFTSGRGTGELF
TRBV6-6	TRBJ2-1	ASIKTGYNEQF
TRBV5-1	TRBJ1-1	ASSAIPGGMGTEAF
TRBV4-2	TRBJ2-3	ASSQVQGDTQY
TRBV7-9	TRBJ2-5	ASSRDRAQETQY
TRBV23-1	TRBJ1-1	ASSQSTLNTEAF
TRBV30	TRBJ2-1	AWSLTSGGYNEQF
TRBV29-1	TRBJ1-3	SAVMDRGSGNTIY
TRBV6-5	TRBJ1-4	ASLQGSNEKLF
TRBV10-1	TRBJ1-5	ASTHTMTLYSNQPQH
TRBV12-3/TRBV12-4	TRBJ2-5	ASSFEHETQY
TRBV5-5	TRBJ2-2	ASSRGQGGTGELF
TRBV19	TRBJ1-1	ASSMEGLNTEAF
TRBV12-2	TRBJ1-2	ASRSGQQHNYGYT
TRBV2	TRBJ1-1	ASRTRGQNTEAF
TRBV5-1	TRBJ2-3	ASSLFAGEDTQY
TRBV9	TRBJ1-3	ASIQGNLLCTGNTIY
TRBV6-5	TRBJ2-6	ASGQGLAGANVLT
TRBV30	TRBJ1-2	AWSWDTANYGYT
TRBV19	TRBJ1-1	ASGRRGTNTEAF
TRBV5-1	TRBJ2-1	ASSPTSGGSYNEQF
TRBV25-1	TRBJ1-6	ASTASTGGNSPLH
TRBV5-6	TRBJ1-5	ASSLGVAGASQPQH
TRBV19	TRBJ2-2	ASRQGTGGTGELF
TRBV5-1	TRBJ1-1	ASSYGGKNTEAF
TRBV30	TRBJ1-1	AWAAYYTEAF
TRBV11-2	TRBJ2-5	ASSWLAGGSQETQY
TRBV2	TRBJ1-5	ANRQGADQPQH
TRBV5-1	TRBJ1-5	ASSPQGQPNQPQH
TRBV4-1	TRBJ2-1	ASSPSGGPYNEQF
TRBV24-1	TRBJ2-7	ATSDPHTWSSVDYEQY
TRBV5-1	TRBJ1-1	ASGGGQGDSAAF
TRBV18	TRBJ1-1	ASCTGDGVTEAF
TRBV12-3/TRBV12-4	TRBJ1-1	ASSSGRGNEAF
TRBV2	TRBJ1-1	ASRRQNTEAF
TRBV5-1	TRBJ1-2	ASSLGGASNYGYT
TRBV3-1/TRBV3-2	TRBJ2-7	ASSPGQDPYEQY
TRBV10-3	TRBJ1-2	AISGRTNYGYT
TRBV5-8	TRBJ1-5	ASSLGDTSNQPQH
TRBV18	TRBJ2-7	ASSPRQGPHEQY
TRBV6-5	TRBJ2-7	ASRRDSTYEQY
TRBV9	TRBJ1-2	ASSPGPEGYGYT
TRBV2	TRBJ1-2	ASVGTGASGYT
TRBV2	TRBJ2-1	ASSVGRGGSF
TRBV2	TRBJ1-1	ASSGKRGAKESEAF
TRBV18	TRBJ1-5	ASSPPGAGNQPQH
TRBV5-1	TRBJ2-5	ASSLSPGLETIQETQY
TRBV9	TRBJ2-2	ASSVAPQAPGELF
TRBV4-1	TRBJ2-7	ASSPLGQGREQY
TRBV11-2	TRBJ1-2	ASSSGTGSVGYT
TRBV5-1	TRBJ1-5	ASSLTGDLSNQPQH
TRBV27	TRBJ1-6	ASSRDKYNSPLH
TRBV4-2	TRBJ2-2	ASSHTLGTGGLNGELF
TRBV28	TRBJ1-2	ASGQGVYGYT
TRBV28	TRBJ2-1	ASKHLPLTDEQF
TRBV11-2	TRBJ1-4	ASSPRGAVATNEKLF
TRBV29-1	TRBJ2-3	SVTPGTSGSDTQY
TRBV11-3	TRBJ2-1	ASSLGGGNEQF